Listed below are T cell receptor beta chains from one sample, sequenced in a study of T cell responses to AZD1222 COVID-19 vaccine. Measured with immunoSEQ multiplex PCR; TCRdb has only the in-frame clones, and not every one. The table lists under 150,000 clones, around nine tenths of them singletons. Material: peripheral blood, obtained 28 days after the second AZD1222 dose. The receptors stem from an adult who received the AZD1222 COVID-19 vaccine. The CDR3 runs from the conserved cysteine through the conserved F or W. Fields, in order: D gene, V gene, clone size, J gene, CDR3 DNA, CDR3 protein. A D gene is named only where the DNA matches it firmly. Clone size, where shown, is once, few, many, or a class for clones that have expanded.

>-|TRBV5-1|-|TRBJ2-7
TGCGCCAGCAGCTTTGGCCCGGGGGAGCAGTACTTC
CASSFGPGEQYF
>TRBD1|TRBV28|-|TRBJ1-2
TGTGCCAGCAGTCTACGGCCGACAGGGTTGCATGGCTACACCTTC
CASSLRPTGLHGYTF
>-|TRBV30|-|TRBJ2-7
TGTGCCTGGAGTGTAGGTCGGGGATGGTCCGAGCAGTACTTC
CAWSVGRGWSEQYF
>-|TRBV7-9|-|TRBJ2-2
TGTGCCAGCAGCCGAGCCTCCGGGGAGCTGTTTTTT
CASSRASGELFF
>-|TRBV28|-|TRBJ2-5
TGTGCCAGCAGTTTGCCCGTCGGGACCCAGTACTTC
CASSLPVGTQYF
>-|TRBV19|-|TRBJ1-1
TGTGCCAGTAGTAGTTTGGGCCTCCAGAACACTGAAGCTTTCTTT
CASSSLGLQNTEAFF
>-|TRBV6-5|-|TRBJ2-1
TGTGCCAGCAGTTACTCGATAACATACAATGAGCAGTTCTTC
CASSYSITYNEQFF
>-|TRBV27|-|TRBJ1-6
TGTGCCAGCAAGGAAATCTATAATTCACCCCTCCACTTT
CASKEIYNSPLHF
>TRBD2|TRBV7-6|-|TRBJ2-1
TGTGCCAGCAGCTTAGGGGCGGGAGGGTACAATGAGCAGTTCTTC
CASSLGAGGYNEQFF
>-|TRBV2|-|TRBJ2-2
TGTGCCAGCAGCCCGGATAGGGGGAACACCGGGGAGCTGTTTTTT
CASSPDRGNTGELFF
>-|TRBV6-6|-|TRBJ1-4
TGTGCCAGCAGTTGGTCGGGGCCCATGGATGAAAAACTGTTTTTT
CASSWSGPMDEKLFF
>-|TRBV28|-|TRBJ1-3
TGTGCCAGCAGGGGGCATGGCTCTGGAAACACCATATATTTT
CASRGHGSGNTIYF
>-|TRBV3-1/TRBV3-2|-|TRBJ2-7
TGTGCCAGCAGCCAAGGGGTGGACAGCTCCTACGAGCAGTACTTC
CASSQGVDSSYEQYF
>-|TRBV7-9|-|TRBJ1-2
TGTGCCAGCAGCTTTTCCGGGGATGACTATGGCTACACCTTC
CASSFSGDDYGYTF
>TRBD1|TRBV30|-|TRBJ2-7
TGTGCCTGGAGTAACCCGGGACAGCGAAAGTACTTC
CAWSNPGQRKYF
>-|TRBV6-5|-|TRBJ2-5
TGTGCCAGCACCGACAGTGAACAAGAGACCCAGTACTTC
CASTDSEQETQYF
>-|TRBV19|once|TRBJ2-3
TGTGCCAGTAGTACCTCTAGCGCCGCAGATACGCAGTATTTT
CASSTSSAADTQYF
>-|TRBV6-1|-|TRBJ2-3
TGTGCCAGCAGTGAAGCGGGGGGCTTACAAGATACGCAGTATTTT
CASSEAGGLQDTQYF
>-|TRBV5-1|-|TRBJ1-6
TGCGCCAGCAGCGCCGACACCTCCTATAATTCACCCCTCCACTTT
CASSADTSYNSPLHF
>TRBD2|TRBV30|-|TRBJ2-6
TGTGCCTGGAATAAGCGGGAGAGCTCTGGGGCCAACGTCCTGACTTTC
CAWNKRESSGANVLTF
>TRBD2|TRBV15|-|TRBJ2-7
TGTGCCACCAGCAGAGATCGTAGCGGGGAGCAGTACTTC
CATSRDRSGEQYF
>TRBD1|TRBV6-2/TRBV6-3|-|TRBJ1-1
TGTGCCAGCAGTTACTCGGGAGTAGGACAGGGAGGAGTCACTGAAGCTTTCTTT
CASSYSGVGQGGVTEAFF
>-|TRBV20-1|-|TRBJ2-3
TGCAGTGCTAGTCCCGCCGGGACATCGCAGTATTTT
CSASPAGTSQYF
>TRBD1|TRBV18|-|TRBJ1-2
TGTGCCAGCTCACCACCGCCCCAGGGGGTAGGGGACTATGGCTACACCTTC
CASSPPPQGVGDYGYTF
>-|TRBV27|-|TRBJ2-6
TGTGCCAGCAGCCGAATTAATTCCGACTCTGGGGCCAACGTCCTGACTTTC
CASSRINSDSGANVLTF
>-|TRBV2|-|TRBJ2-7
TGTGCCAGCAAAGGCAGGGTATACGAGCAGTACTTC
CASKGRVYEQYF
>TRBD1|TRBV28|-|TRBJ2-7
TGTGCCAGCACCACCACAGGGGCGGTGGACTTC
CASTTTGAVDF
>-|TRBV30|once|TRBJ1-4
TGTGCCTGGAGTGGGGGGGACTTGGAGGAAAAACTGTTTTTT
CAWSGGDLEEKLFF
>-|TRBV5-1|-|TRBJ2-1
TGCGCCAGCAGCACCGGAGGCAGGAATGAGCAGTTCTTC
CASSTGGRNEQFF
>-|TRBV12-3/TRBV12-4|-|TRBJ1-5
TGTGCCAGCAGTTTTCCCGGACAGCCCCAGCATTTT
CASSFPGQPQHF
>-|TRBV5-4|-|TRBJ2-7
TGTGCCAGCAGCTTTAATCAGGAGCCCTACGAGCAGTACTTC
CASSFNQEPYEQYF
>TRBD2|TRBV5-4|-|TRBJ2-2
TGTGCCAGCAGCCTCACTAGCGGGCCCACCGGGGAGCTGTTTTTT
CASSLTSGPTGELFF
>-|TRBV15|-|TRBJ1-1
TGTGCCACCAGCAGAGGGGGGGGCCTGAACACTGAAGCTTTCTTT
CATSRGGGLNTEAFF
>-|TRBV7-8|-|TRBJ1-2
TGTGCCAGCAGCTTAGTTGAGGAGGGTGGCTACACCTTC
CASSLVEEGGYTF
>TRBD1|TRBV27|-|TRBJ2-5
TGTGCCAGCAGTACAGGGGGTTTTGGGACCCAGTACTTC
CASSTGGFGTQYF
>-|TRBV5-8|-|TRBJ1-2
TGTGCCAGCAGCTTGGGTCGGGGTCCCTACGGCTACACCTTC
CASSLGRGPYGYTF
>-|TRBV29-1|few|TRBJ2-1
TGCAGCGTTGAAAGGTCACGGTCCAATGAGCAGTTCTTC
CSVERSRSNEQFF
>-|TRBV6-2/TRBV6-3|-|TRBJ1-5
TGTGCCAGCAGTTATCTCGAAACAGATAATCAGCCCCAGCATTTT
CASSYLETDNQPQHF
>TRBD2|TRBV2|-|TRBJ2-1
TGTGCCAGCGGCCGGGACTATTCCTACAATGAGCAGTTCTTC
CASGRDYSYNEQFF
>TRBD1|TRBV11-3|-|TRBJ2-7
TGTGCCAGCAGCCCGGGGACAGGCCCATCCTACGAGCAGTACTTC
CASSPGTGPSYEQYF
>-|TRBV6-5|-|TRBJ1-1
TGTGCCAGCAGTCCGCCAGGGGAAACTGAAGCTTTCTTT
CASSPPGETEAFF
>-|TRBV6-1|-|TRBJ1-6
TGTGCCAGCAGTGAAGGTTTCAGGGGCCGTGGTTCACCCCTCCACTTT
CASSEGFRGRGSPLHF
>-|TRBV21-1|-|TRBJ1-1
TGTGCCAGCAGCAATTTCAGGGGGGTTAACACTGAAGCTTTCTTT
CASSNFRGVNTEAFF
>-|TRBV7-9|-|TRBJ2-7
TGTGCCAGCAGGCCAGGGGAGAGGTACGAGCAGTACTTC
CASRPGERYEQYF
>TRBD1|TRBV2|-|TRBJ2-5
TGTGCCAGCAATGAACAACAGGGGATCCAAGAGACCCAGTACTTC
CASNEQQGIQETQYF
>TRBD1|TRBV9|-|TRBJ2-7
TGTGCCAGCAGCGTAGCTGGACAGGCCCCCTACGAGCAGTACTTC
CASSVAGQAPYEQYF